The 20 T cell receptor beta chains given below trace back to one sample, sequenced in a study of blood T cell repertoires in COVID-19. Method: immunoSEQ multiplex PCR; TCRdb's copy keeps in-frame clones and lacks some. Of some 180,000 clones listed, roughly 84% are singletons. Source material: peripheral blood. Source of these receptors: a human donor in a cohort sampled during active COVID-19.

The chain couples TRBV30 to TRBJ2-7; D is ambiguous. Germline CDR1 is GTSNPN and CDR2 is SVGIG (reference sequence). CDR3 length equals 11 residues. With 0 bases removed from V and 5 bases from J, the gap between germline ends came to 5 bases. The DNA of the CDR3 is TGTGCCTGGAGTGTCACAGACGAGCAGTACTTC. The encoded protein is CAWSVTDEQYF.

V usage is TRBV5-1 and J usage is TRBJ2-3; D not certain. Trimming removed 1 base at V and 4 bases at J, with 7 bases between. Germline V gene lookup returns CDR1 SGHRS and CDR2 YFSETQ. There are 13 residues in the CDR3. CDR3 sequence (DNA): TGCGCCAGCAGCTTGCCCTTTCCAGATACGCAGTATTTT. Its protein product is CASSLPFPDTQYF.

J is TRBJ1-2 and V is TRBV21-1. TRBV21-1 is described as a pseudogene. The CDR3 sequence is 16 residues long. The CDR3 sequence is CASSSAPTGGFYGYTF. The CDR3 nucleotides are TGTGCCAGCAGCAGCGCACCAACGGGGGGTTTCTATGGCTACACCTTC.

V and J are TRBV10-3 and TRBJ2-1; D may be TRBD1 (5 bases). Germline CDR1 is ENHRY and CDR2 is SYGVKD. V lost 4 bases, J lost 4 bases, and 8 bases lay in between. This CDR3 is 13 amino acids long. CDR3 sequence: CAISAQGYNEQFF. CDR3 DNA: TGTGCCATCAGTGCTCAGGGTTACAATGAGCAGTTCTTC.

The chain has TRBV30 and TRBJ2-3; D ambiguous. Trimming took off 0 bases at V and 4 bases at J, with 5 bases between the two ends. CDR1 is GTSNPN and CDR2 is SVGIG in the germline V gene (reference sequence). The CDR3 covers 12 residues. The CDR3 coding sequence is TGTGCCTGGAGTGTTCTCCCAGATACGCAGTATTTT. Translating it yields CAWSVLPDTQYF.

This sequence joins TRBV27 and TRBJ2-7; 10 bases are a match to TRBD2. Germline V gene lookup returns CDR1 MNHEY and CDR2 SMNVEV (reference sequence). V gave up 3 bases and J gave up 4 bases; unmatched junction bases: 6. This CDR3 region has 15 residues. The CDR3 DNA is TGTGCCAGCAGTTTCCCCGGGACTAGCGTGTACGAGCAGTACTTC. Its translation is CASSFPGTSVYEQYF.

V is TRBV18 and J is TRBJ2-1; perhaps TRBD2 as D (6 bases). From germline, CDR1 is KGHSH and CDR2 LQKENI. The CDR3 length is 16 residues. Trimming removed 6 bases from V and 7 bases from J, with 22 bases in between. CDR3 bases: TGTGCCAGCTCGCTAAGGACTACCTTCGAGGGGAATGAGCAGTTCTTC. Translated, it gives CASSLRTTFEGNEQFF.

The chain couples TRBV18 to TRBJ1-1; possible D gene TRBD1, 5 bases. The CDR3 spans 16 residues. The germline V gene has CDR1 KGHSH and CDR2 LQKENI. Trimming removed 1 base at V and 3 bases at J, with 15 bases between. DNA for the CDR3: TGTGCCAGCTCACCACGGACACGGACGGCGGACACTGAAGCTTTCTTT. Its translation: CASSPRTRTADTEAFF. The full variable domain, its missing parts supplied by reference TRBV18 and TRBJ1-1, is NAGVMQNPRHLVRRRGQEARLRCSPMKGHSHVYWYRQLPEEGLKFMVYLQKENIIDESGMPKERFSAEFPKEGPSILRIQQVVRGDSAAYFCASSPRTRTADTEAFFGQGTRLTVV.

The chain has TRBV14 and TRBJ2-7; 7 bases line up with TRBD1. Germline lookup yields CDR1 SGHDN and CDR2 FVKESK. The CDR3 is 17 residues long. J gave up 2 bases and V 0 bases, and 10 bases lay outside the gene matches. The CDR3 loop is CASSQETDRDRPYEQYF. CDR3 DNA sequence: TGTGCCAGCAGCCAAGAAACAGACAGGGATCGACCCTACGAGCAGTACTTC. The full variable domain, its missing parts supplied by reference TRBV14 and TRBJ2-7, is EAGVTQFPSHSVIEKGQTVTLRCDPISGHDNLYWYRRVMGKEIKFLLHFVKESKQDESGMPNNRFLAERTGGTYSTLKVQPAELEDSGVYFCASSQETDRDRPYEQYFGPGTRLTVT.

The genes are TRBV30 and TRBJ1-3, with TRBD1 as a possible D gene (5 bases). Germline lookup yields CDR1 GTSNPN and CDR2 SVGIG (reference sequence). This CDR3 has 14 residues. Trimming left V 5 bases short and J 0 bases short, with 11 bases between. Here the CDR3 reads CAWCRAGSGNTIYF. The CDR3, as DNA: TGTGCCTGGTGCAGGGCCGGCTCTGGAAACACCATATATTTT.

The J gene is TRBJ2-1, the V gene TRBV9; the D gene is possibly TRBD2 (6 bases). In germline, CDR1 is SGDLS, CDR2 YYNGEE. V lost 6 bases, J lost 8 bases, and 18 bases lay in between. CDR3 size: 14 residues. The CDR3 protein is CASNRGSVTDEQFF. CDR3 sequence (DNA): TGTGCCAGCAACCGGGGGAGCGTAACTGATGAGCAGTTCTTC.

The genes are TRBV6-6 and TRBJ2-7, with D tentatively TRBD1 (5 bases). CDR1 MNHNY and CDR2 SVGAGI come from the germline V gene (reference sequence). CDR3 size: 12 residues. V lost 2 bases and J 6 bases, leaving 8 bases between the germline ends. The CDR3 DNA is TGTGCCAGCAGTTACGGGGCGTCCGAGCAGTACTTC. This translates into CASSYGASEQYF.

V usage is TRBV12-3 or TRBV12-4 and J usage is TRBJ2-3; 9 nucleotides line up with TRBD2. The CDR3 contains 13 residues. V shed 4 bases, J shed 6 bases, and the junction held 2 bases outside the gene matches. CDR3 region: CASSSSGRDTQYF. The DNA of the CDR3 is TGTGCCAGCAGTTCCAGCGGGAGGGATACGCAGTATTTT.

Here the CDR3 DNA reads TGTGCCAGCAGCGCGCAGGGCTACAATGAGCAGTTCTTC. Translation: CASSAQGYNEQFF. The genes are TRBV7-2 and TRBJ2-1, with D possibly TRBD1 on 5 matching bases. Germline CDR1 and CDR2: SGHTA and FQGNSA. The CDR3 runs to 13 residues. The V end was cut by 5 bases, the J end by 3 bases, with 8 bases between.

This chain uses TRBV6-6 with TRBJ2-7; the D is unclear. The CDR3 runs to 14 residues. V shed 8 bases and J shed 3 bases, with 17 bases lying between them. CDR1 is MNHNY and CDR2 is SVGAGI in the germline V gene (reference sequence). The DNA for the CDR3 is TGTGCCAGCCAAGAGGTCTCGCTCAACTACGAGCAGTACTTC. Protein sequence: CASQEVSLNYEQYF.

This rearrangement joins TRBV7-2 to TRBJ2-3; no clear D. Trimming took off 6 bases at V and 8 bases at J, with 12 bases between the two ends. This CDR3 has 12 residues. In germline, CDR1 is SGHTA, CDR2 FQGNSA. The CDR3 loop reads CASSSIFVTQYF. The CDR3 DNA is TGTGCCAGCAGTTCTATATTCGTTACGCAGTATTTT.

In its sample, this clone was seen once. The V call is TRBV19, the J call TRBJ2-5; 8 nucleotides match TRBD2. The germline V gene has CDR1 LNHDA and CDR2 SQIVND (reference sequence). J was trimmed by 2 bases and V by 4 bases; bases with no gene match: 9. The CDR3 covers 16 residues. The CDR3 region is CASSNPLAGWQETQYF. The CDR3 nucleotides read TGTGCCAGTAGTAATCCCTTAGCGGGATGGCAAGAGACCCAGTACTTC.

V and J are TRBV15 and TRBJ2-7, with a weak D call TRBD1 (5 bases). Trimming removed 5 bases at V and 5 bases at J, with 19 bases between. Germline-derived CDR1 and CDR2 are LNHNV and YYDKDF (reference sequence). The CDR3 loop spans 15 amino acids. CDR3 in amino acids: CATSPSGRGAHEQYF. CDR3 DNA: TGTGCCACCAGCCCGAGTGGTAGGGGCGCCCACGAGCAGTACTTC. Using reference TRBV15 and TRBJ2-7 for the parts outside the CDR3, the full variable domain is DAMVIQNPRYQVTQFGKPVTLSCSQTLNHNVMYWYQQKSSQAPKLLFHYYDKDFNNEADTPDNFQSRRPNTSFCFLDIRSPGLGDTAMYLCATSPSGRGAHEQYFGPGTRLTVT.

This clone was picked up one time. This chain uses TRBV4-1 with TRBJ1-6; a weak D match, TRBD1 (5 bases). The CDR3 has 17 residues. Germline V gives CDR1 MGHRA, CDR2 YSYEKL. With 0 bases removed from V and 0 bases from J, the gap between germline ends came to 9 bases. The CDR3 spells CASSQEEGSSYNSPLHF. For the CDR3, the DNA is TGCGCCAGCAGCCAAGAGGAGGGGAGCTCCTATAATTCACCCCTCCACTTT.

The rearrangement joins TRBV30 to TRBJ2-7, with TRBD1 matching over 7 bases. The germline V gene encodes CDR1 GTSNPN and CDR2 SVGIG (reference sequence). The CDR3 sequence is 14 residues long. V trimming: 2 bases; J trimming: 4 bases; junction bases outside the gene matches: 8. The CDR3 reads CAWSLTRGRYEQYF. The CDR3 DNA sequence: TGTGCCTGGAGTTTGACGAGGGGGCGATACGAGCAGTACTTC.